The clone carrying this TCR beta chain has at least ten counts. The antigen remains undetermined. CDR3 length: 15 residues. The germline gives CDR1 SGHDT, CDR2 YYEEEE. After removal of 4 bases from V and 3 bases from J, the junction contained 4 bases not matched to a gene. TCR beta libraries were made by quantitative 5'-RACE with molecular barcodes. TCRdb called the 5' RACE reads again in MiXCR, with one record for every CDR3 protein. This table has fewer than 550,000 distinct CDR3 sequences, about 5% appearing once. The data are from a study of CD8 T cells in ankylosing spondylitis. The study, taken as a whole, reports: CD8+ by phenotype, disease-linked clones were relatively rare in peripheral blood. There was a TCR beta motif, made of eight highly homologous variants, that appeared characteristic of ankylosing spondylitis blood. Earlier studies detected some motif variants in reactive arthritis synovial fluid and blood. Within matched ankylosing spondylitis synovial fluid, disease-linked clones were reportedly significantly enriched.

The sequence was obtained from a male donor with ankylosing spondylitis. The sample consisted of blood, either unsorted or a sorted T cell fraction (not recorded which). The chain carries TRBV5-6 and TRBJ2-7, with 13 bases lining up with TRBD2. CDR3 amino acids: CASSVGLAGIYEQYF. CDR3 sequence (DNA): TGTGCCAGCAGCGTGGGACTAGCGGGGATCTACGAGCAGTACTTC. Complete variable domain (other parts from reference TRBV5-6 and TRBJ2-7): DAGVTQSPTHLIKTRGQQVTLRCSPKSGHDTVSWYQQALGQGPQFIFQYYEEEERQRGNFPDRFSGHQFPNYSSELNVNALLLGDSALYLCASSVGLAGIYEQYFGPGTRLTVT.